This entry describes one T cell receptor (beta chain). What it binds is not known. The sample belongs to a study of response to subunit inactivated influenza vaccine. Per the germline V gene, CDR1 is LNHDA and CDR2 is SQIVND (reference sequence). Trimming removed 5 bases at V and 0 bases at J, with 10 bases between. The CDR3 has 14 amino acids. TCRdb itself ran the RT-PCR reads through MiXCR, one entry per CDR3 protein. Here the sample spans 700,000 to 800,000 distinct CDR3 sequences, approximately 18% being singletons. Regarding the study as a whole: A suggestion made by the authors is that each seasonal influenza vaccination recruits few new T cells.

The chain recombines TRBV19 with TRBJ2-5; D not certain. Specimen: PBMCs from blood, collected about 5 days after vaccination. The TCR was taken from a middle-aged man who received an inactivated influenza vaccine. In DNA, the CDR3 is TGTGCCAGTAGTCCGATGGCGTACCAAGAGACCCAGTACTTC. Encoded protein: CASSPMAYQETQYF.